This T cell receptor beta chain was found in a study of T cells in localized non-small cell lung cancer. Points on this clone: Its antigen remains unknown.

The CDR3 is 13 residues long. The V gene's germline CDR1 is KGHSH and CDR2 LQKENI. Losses at the gene ends were 8 bases for V and 4 bases for J; bases not matched to a gene: 4. Overall study findings and caveats: Appearing in adjacent lung were a median about 57 of the top 100 tumor clones. Heterogeneity cannot be ruled out, as sequencing used one tumor region only. The highest T cell clonality was in uninvolved adjacent lung, above tumor. The study linked higher blood T cell density to longer overall survival.

Repertoires were generated with immunoSEQ multiplex PCR, while TCRdb's copy carries only in-frame clones and drops some. The sample yields tens of thousands of clones, around 86% seen once. The source material was peripheral blood, sampled before any cancer treatment. V is TRBV18 and J is TRBJ1-4; 7 bases agree with TRBD1. This sequence originates from a female donor of 60 years or more with stage II squamous cell lung carcinoma. The CDR3 coding sequence is TGTGCCAGCGCCGACAGGGTTAATGAAAAACTGTTTTTT. Its protein product is CASADRVNEKLFF.